This note documents a single TCR beta chain sequence. Its cognate antigen is unknown. The entry originates in a study of cytomegalovirus exposure and HLA in healthy donors. Study conclusions and caveats: Sequence variants that were highly shared formed a cluster that was likely a sequencing artifact.

Amplification used 60 Vbeta primers and 13 Jbeta primers. Data came from immunoSEQ multiplex PCR; TCRdb stores just in-frame clones and leaves some out. The data hold about 200,000 clones, with roughly 85% observed a single time. The CDR3 sequence is 16 residues long. CDR1 is LGHNA and CDR2 is YSLEER in the germline V gene. Sequencing used PBMCs. The sequence was obtained from a male donor in good health and CMV-seronegative. The chain joins TRBV4-3 to TRBJ2-5; D might be TRBD2 (6 bases). The end of the DNA fits TRBJ2-7 better, so the J call may be wrong. CDR3 region: CASSQDPIGGSYEQYF. In DNA, the CDR3 is TGCGCCAGCAGCCAAGATCCTATCGGGGGTTCCTACGAGCAGTACTTC.